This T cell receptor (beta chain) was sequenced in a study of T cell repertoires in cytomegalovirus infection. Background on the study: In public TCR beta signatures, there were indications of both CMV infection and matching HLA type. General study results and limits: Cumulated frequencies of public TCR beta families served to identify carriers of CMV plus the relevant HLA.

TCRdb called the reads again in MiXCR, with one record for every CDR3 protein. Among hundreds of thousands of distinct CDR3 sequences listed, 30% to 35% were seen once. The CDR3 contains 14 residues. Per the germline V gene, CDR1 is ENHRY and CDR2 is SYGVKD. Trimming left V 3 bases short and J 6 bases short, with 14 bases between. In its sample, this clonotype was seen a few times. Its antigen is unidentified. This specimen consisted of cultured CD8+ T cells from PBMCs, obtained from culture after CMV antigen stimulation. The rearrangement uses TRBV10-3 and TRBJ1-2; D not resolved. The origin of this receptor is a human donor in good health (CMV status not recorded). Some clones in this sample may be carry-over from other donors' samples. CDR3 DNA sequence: TGTGCCATCAGTGACCCAGCAGCGGCCCATGGCTACACCTTC. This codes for CAISDPAAAHGYTF.